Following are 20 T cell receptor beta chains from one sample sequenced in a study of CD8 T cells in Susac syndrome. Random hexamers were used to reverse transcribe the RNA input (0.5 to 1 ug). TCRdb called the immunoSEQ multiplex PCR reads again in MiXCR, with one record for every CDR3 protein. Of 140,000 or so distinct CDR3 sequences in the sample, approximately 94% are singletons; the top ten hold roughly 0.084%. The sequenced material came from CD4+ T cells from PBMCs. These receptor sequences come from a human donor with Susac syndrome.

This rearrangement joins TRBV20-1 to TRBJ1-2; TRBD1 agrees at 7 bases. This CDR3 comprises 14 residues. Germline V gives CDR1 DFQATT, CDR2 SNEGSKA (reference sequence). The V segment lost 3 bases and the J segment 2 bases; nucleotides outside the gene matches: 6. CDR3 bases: TGCAGTGCTAGGCAGCCAGGGGGAAACTATGGCTACACCTTC. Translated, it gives CSARQPGGNYGYTF.

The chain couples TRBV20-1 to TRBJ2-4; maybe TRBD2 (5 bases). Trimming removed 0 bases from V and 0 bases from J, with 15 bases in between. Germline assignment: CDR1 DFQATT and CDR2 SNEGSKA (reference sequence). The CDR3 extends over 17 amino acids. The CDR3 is CSARDPTRTLAKNIQYF. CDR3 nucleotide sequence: TGCAGTGCTAGAGATCCCACTAGAACCTTAGCCAAAAACATTCAGTACTTC.

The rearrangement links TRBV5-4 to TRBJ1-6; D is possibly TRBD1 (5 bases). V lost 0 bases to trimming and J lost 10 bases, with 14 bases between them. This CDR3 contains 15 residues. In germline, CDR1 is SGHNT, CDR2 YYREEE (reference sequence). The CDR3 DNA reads TGTGCCAGCAGCTTGGGGAAGGGGTTAGACTCACCCCTCCACTTT. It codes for CASSLGKGLDSPLHF. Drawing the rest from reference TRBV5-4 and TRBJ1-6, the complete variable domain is ETGVTQSPTHLIKTRGQQVTLRCSSQSGHNTVSWYQQALGQGPQFIFQYYREEENGRGNFPPRFSGLQFPNYSSELNVNALELDDSALYLCASSLGKGLDSPLHFGNGTRLTVT.

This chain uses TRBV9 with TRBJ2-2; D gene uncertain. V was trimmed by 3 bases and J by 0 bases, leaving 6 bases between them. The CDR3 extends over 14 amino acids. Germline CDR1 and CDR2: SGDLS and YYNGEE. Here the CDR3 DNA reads TGTGCCAGCAGCGATCTGTCGAACACCGGGGAGCTGTTTTTT. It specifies CASSDLSNTGELFF.

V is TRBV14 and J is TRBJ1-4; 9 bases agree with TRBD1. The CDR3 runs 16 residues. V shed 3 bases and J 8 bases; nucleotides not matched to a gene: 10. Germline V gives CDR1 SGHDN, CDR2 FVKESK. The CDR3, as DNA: TGTGCCAGCAGCCAGCAAGCGGGACAGGGCTCAGAAAAACTGTTTTTT. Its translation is CASSQQAGQGSEKLFF.

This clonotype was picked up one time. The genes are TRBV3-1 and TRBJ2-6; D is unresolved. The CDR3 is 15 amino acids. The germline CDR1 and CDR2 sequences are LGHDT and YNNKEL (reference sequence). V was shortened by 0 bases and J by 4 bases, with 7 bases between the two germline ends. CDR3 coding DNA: TGTGCCAGCAGCCAAGATGGTTTCGGGGCCAACGTCCTGACTTTC. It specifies CASSQDGFGANVLTF.

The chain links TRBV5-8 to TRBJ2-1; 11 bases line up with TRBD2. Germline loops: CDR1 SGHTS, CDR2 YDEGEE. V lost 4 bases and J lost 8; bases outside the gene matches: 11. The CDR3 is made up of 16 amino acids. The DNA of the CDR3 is TGTGCCAGCAGCCCCCTTCCACTAGCGGGAGACCATGAGCAGTTCTTC. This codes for CASSPLPLAGDHEQFF. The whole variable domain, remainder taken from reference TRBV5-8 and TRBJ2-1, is EAGVTQSPTHLIKTRGQQATLRCSPISGHTSVYWYQQALGLGLQFLLWYDEGEERNRGNFPPRFSGRQFPNYSSELNVNALELEDSALYLCASSPLPLAGDHEQFFGPGTRLTVL.

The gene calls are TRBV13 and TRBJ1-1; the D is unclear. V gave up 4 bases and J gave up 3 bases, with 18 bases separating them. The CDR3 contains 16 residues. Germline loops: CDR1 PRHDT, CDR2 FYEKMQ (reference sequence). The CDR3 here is CASSSYPARVDTEAFF. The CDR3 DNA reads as TGTGCCAGCAGCTCCTACCCGGCGAGGGTGGACACTGAAGCTTTCTTT.

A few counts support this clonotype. The CDR3 sequence: CATSRDLSGDQPQHF. As DNA, the CDR3 is TGTGCCACCAGCAGAGATCTATCGGGGGATCAGCCCCAGCATTTT. V and J are TRBV15 and TRBJ1-5; maybe TRBD1 (5 bases). CDR1 and CDR2 from the germline V gene are LNHNV and YYDKDF (reference sequence). The length of the CDR3 is 15 residues. V was pared by 0 bases and J by 5 bases, with 11 bases between.

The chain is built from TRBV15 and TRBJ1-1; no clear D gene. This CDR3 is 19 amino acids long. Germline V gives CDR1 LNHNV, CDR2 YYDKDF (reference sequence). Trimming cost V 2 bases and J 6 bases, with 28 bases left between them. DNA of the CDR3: TGTGCCACCAGCAGATCCCCTCTCGAAGTCGAGAACCCCGGCGCTGAAGCTTTCTTT. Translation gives CATSRSPLEVENPGAEAFF. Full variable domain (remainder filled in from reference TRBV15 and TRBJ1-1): DAMVIQNPRYQVTQFGKPVTLSCSQTLNHNVMYWYQQKSSQAPKLLFHYYDKDFNNEADTPDNFQSRRPNTSFCFLDIRSPGLGDTAMYLCATSRSPLEVENPGAEAFFGQGTRLTVV.

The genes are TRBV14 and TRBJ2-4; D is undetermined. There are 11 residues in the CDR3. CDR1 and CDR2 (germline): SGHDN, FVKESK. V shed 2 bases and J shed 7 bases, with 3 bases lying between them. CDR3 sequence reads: CASSQTNIQYF. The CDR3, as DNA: TGTGCCAGCAGCCAAACGAACATTCAGTACTTC.

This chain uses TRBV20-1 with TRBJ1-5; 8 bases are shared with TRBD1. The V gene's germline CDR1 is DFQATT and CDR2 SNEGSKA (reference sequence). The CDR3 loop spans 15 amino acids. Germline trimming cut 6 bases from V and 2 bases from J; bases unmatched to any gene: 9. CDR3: CSAITPGQGNQPQHF. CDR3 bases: TGCAGTGCAATTACTCCGGGACAGGGCAATCAGCCCCAGCATTTT.

The CDR3 loop reads CSARGHGRTDTQYF. CDR3 DNA sequence: TGCAGTGCTAGAGGTCACGGGAGGACAGATACGCAGTATTTT. The chain carries TRBV20-1 and TRBJ2-3; the match to TRBD2 covers 7 bases. This CDR3 has 14 amino acids. V was pared by 1 base and J by 3 bases, with 4 bases of the junction left unmatched. CDR1 is DFQATT, CDR2 SNEGSKA, per germline (reference sequence).

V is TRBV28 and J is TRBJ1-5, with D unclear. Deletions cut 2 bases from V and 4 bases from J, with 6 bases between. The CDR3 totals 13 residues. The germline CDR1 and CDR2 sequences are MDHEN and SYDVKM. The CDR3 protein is CASSLLGNQPQHF. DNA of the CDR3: TGTGCCAGCAGTTTACTGGGGAATCAGCCCCAGCATTTT.

The CDR3: CSGVGTGGYEQYF. Here the CDR3 DNA reads TGCAGTGGTGTAGGGACAGGGGGCTACGAGCAGTACTTC. The gene calls are TRBV20-1 and TRBJ2-7, with TRBD1 matching over 11 bases. This CDR3 region has 13 residues. The germline V gene has CDR1 DFQATT and CDR2 SNEGSKA (reference sequence). J gave up 3 bases and V 7 bases, and 5 bases lay outside the gene matches.

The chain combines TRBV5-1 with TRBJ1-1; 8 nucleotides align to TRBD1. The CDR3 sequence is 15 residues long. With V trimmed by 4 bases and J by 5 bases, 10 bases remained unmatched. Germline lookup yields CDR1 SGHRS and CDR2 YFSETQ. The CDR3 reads CASSAGQGRGTEAFF. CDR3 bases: TGCGCCAGCAGCGCCGGACAGGGACGGGGAACTGAAGCTTTCTTT.

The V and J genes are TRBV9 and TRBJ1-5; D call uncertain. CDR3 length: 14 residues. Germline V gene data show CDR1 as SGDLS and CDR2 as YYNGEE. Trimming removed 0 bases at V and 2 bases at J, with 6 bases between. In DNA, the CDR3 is TGTGCCAGCAGCGTAGTCGGCGGCAATCAGCCCCAGCATTTT. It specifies CASSVVGGNQPQHF.

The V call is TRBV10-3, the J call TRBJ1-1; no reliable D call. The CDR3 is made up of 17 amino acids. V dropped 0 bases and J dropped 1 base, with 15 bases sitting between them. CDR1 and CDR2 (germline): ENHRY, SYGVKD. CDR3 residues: CAISESTFADKNTEAFF. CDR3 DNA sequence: TGTGCCATCAGTGAGTCGACGTTTGCAGATAAGAACACTGAAGCTTTCTTT.

CDR3 nucleotide sequence: TGTGCCAGCAGCTCCCGGGACTACACCTACAATGAGCAGTTCTTC. It codes for CASSSRDYTYNEQFF. V and J are TRBV7-8 and TRBJ2-1, with 7 bases identical to TRBD2. The CDR3 consists of 15 residues. Per the germline V gene, CDR1 is SGHVS and CDR2 is FQNEAQ. V was pared by 4 bases and J by 2 bases, with 5 bases of the junction left unmatched.

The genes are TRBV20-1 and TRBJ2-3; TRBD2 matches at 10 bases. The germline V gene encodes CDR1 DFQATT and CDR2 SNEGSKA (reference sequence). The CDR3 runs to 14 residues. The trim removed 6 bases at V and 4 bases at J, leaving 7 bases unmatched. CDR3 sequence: CSAVLGLASDTQYF. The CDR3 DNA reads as TGCAGTGCCGTCCTGGGACTAGCGTCAGATACGCAGTATTTT.